These 23 T cell receptor beta chains were sequenced from one sample in a study of cytomegalovirus exposure and HLA in healthy donors. PCR amplification relied on 60 Vbeta primers (plus 13 Jbeta primers). Profiling relied on immunoSEQ multiplex PCR, and the TCRdb table lists in-frame clones only, not all of them. The repertoire has around 39,000 clones, 50% to 75% of them found once; the top ten carry about 8.7%. The source material was PBMCs. The receptor set was obtained from a human donor in good health.

This clone has just one count. V and J are TRBV6-5 and TRBJ2-7; the match to TRBD1 covers 7 bases. V was pared by 0 bases and J by 4 bases, with 3 bases of the junction left unmatched. The CDR3 runs to 14 residues. Germline values: CDR1 MNHEY, CDR2 SVGAGI. CDR3 sequence (DNA): TGTGCCAGCAGTTACTCGACAGGGCATTACGAGCAGTACTTC. Translation gives CASSYSTGHYEQYF.

For this clone: Other nucleotide sequences in the sample specify the same CDR3. The gene calls are TRBV5-1 and TRBJ1-1; 8 nucleotides match TRBD1. J lost 4 bases, V lost 3 bases, and 2 bases had no gene match. The CDR3 length is 13 residues. Germline V lookup: CDR1 SGHRS, CDR2 YFSETQ. The CDR3 coding sequence is TGCGCCAGCAGCTCCGGACAGGGCACTGAAGCTTTCTTT. Encoded protein: CASSSGQGTEAFF.

The chain employs TRBV18 and TRBJ1-6; D is perhaps TRBD1 (5 bases). The germline gives CDR1 KGHSH, CDR2 LQKENI. The CDR3 extends over 14 amino acids. The V gene lost 2 bases and the J gene lost 7 bases, with 9 bases spanning the gap. Written as DNA, the CDR3 is TGTGCCAGCTCACCAGGGCAGGGAAATTCACCCCTCCACTTT. Translated: CASSPGQGNSPLHF. The complete variable domain, with remaining parts taken from reference TRBV18 and TRBJ1-6, reads NAGVMQNPRHLVRRRGQEARLRCSPMKGHSHVYWYRQLPEEGLKFMVYLQKENIIDESGMPKERFSAEFPKEGPSILRIQQVVRGDSAAYFCASSPGQGNSPLHFGNGTRLTVT.

V is TRBV6-5 and J is TRBJ2-7; possibly TRBD2 for D (6 bases). Germline V lookup: CDR1 MNHEY, CDR2 SVGAGI. Trimming pared 1 base from V and 4 bases from J, leaving 11 bases between. The CDR3 runs to 14 residues. The CDR3 loop reads CASSYLGTLYEQYF. The CDR3 DNA reads as TGTGCCAGCAGTTACTTAGGGACTTTATACGAGCAGTACTTC.

This clone was found a few times. The J gene is TRBJ2-7, the V gene TRBV30; 9 nucleotides match TRBD1. The length of the CDR3 is 11 residues. V was clipped by 5 bases and J by 7 bases; unmatched bases: 3. Germline lookup yields CDR1 GTSNPN and CDR2 SVGIG (reference sequence). In nucleotides, the CDR3 is TGTGCCTGGGACGACAGGGGGGAGCAGTACTTC. Encoded protein: CAWDDRGEQYF. The entire variable domain, with the rest obtained from reference TRBV30 and TRBJ2-7, is as follows: SQTIHQWPATLVQPVGSPLSLECTVEGTSNPNLYWYRQAAGRGLQLLFYSVGIGQISSEVPQNLSASRPQDRQFILSSKKLLLSDSGFYLCAWDDRGEQYFGPGTRLTVT.

This chain joins TRBV11-2 and TRBJ1-3, with TRBD1 identical over 7 bases. The V gene's germline CDR1 is SGHAT and CDR2 FQNNGV. V trimming: 1 base; J trimming: 4 bases; junction bases outside the gene matches: 4. The CDR3 spans 15 residues. CDR3: CASSLAGGGGNTIYF. The CDR3 bases are TGTGCCAGCAGCTTAGCAGGGGGAGGCGGAAACACCATATATTTT.

V gene TRBV5-1 combines with J gene TRBJ2-7, with TRBD2 matching 10 bases. With V trimmed by 5 bases and J by 7 bases, 9 bases remained unmatched. CDR1 SGHRS and CDR2 YFSETQ come from the germline V gene. This CDR3 comprises 14 residues. CDR3 sequence: CASSFTSGALEQYF. The CDR3 nucleotides are TGCGCCAGCAGTTTTACTAGCGGGGCTTTGGAGCAGTACTTC.

This clone was counted a few times. This rearrangement joins TRBV2 to TRBJ2-2; possibly TRBD1 for D (6 bases). The CDR3 length is 16 residues. The V end was cut by 1 base, the J end by 4 bases, with 13 bases between. Germline V gene sequence: CDR1 SNHLY, CDR2 FYNNEI. The CDR3 protein is CASSEESGQLTGELFF. The CDR3 DNA reads TGTGCCAGCAGTGAAGAGTCGGGACAACTCACCGGGGAGCTGTTTTTT.

The chain is built from TRBV11-2 and TRBJ1-2; D remains ambiguous. V was shortened by 4 bases and J by 4 bases, with 10 bases between the two germline ends. Germline V gene sequence: CDR1 SGHAT, CDR2 FQNNGV. CDR3 size: 13 residues. CDR3 loop: CASSSLLTYGYTF. The DNA for the CDR3 is TGTGCCAGCAGCTCCCTTCTAACCTATGGCTACACCTTC. The full variable domain, rest sourced from reference TRBV11-2 and TRBJ1-2, is EAGVAQSPRYKIIEKRQSVAFWCNPISGHATLYWYQQILGQGPKLLIQFQNNGVVDDSQLPKDRFSAERLKGVDSTLKIQPAKLEDSAVYLCASSSLLTYGYTFGSGTRLTVV.

V usage is TRBV7-2 and J usage is TRBJ1-2; 7 positions match TRBD1. In germline, CDR1 is SGHTA, CDR2 FQGNSA. CDR3 size: 13 residues. With V trimmed by 4 bases and J by 6 bases, 5 bases remained unmatched. The CDR3: CASSSTGYDGYTF. The DNA for the CDR3 is TGTGCCAGCAGCTCGACAGGGTATGATGGCTACACCTTC.

The V gene is TRBV10-2, the J gene TRBJ1-5, with D unresolved. V dropped 3 bases and J dropped 6 bases, with 12 bases sitting between them. The CDR3 is made up of 14 amino acids. Germline V lookup: CDR1 WSHSY, CDR2 SAAADI. The DNA for the CDR3 is TGCGCCAGCAGTGATGTGTCAGGTCTTCAGCCCCAGCATTTT. It encodes CASSDVSGLQPQHF.

The genes are TRBV9 and TRBJ1-3, with 7 nucleotides matching TRBD1. V lost 2 bases and J lost 2; bases outside the gene matches: 1. The CDR3 length is 14 residues. Germline V gene lookup returns CDR1 SGDLS and CDR2 YYNGEE. CDR3 residues: CASSVTGTGNTIYF. DNA of the CDR3: TGTGCCAGCAGCGTGACAGGGACTGGAAACACCATATATTTT.

This clone was observed a few times. The V call is TRBV18, the J call TRBJ1-1; D remains unclear. The CDR3 is made up of 14 amino acids. V lost 5 bases and J lost 1, with 11 bases in between. CDR1 and CDR2 from the germline V gene are KGHSH and LQKENI. The CDR3 bases are TGTGCCAGCTCAGCGGGCGAGGGGAACACTGAAGCTTTCTTT. It specifies CASSAGEGNTEAFF.

This clone came up a few times. This chain links TRBV4-1 with TRBJ1-4; D is perhaps TRBD1 (6 bases). Germline CDR1 is MGHRA and CDR2 is YSYEKL. The V and J ends lost 3 bases and 12 bases respectively, with 20 bases between them. The CDR3 loop spans 15 amino acids. This chain's CDR3 is CASSHGAGRKGELFF. The CDR3 region has the DNA TGCGCCAGCAGCCATGGTGCCGGACGTAAGGGGGAACTGTTTTTT.

This clone was observed a handful of times. The chain couples TRBV18 to TRBJ1-2, with a weak D call TRBD1 (6 bases). V was pared by 1 base and J by 6 bases, with 9 bases between. CDR3 length: 13 amino acids. Germline CDR1 and CDR2: KGHSH and LQKENI. Here the CDR3 DNA reads TGTGCCAGCTCACCACTCAGGGGCAATGGCTACACCTTC. It codes for CASSPLRGNGYTF.

This clone was detected a few times. The rearrangement joins TRBV2 to TRBJ2-1; D remains unclear. Germline CDR1 reads SNHLY; CDR2 reads FYNNEI. The CDR3 totals 12 residues. The V and J ends lost 7 bases and 3 bases respectively, with 7 bases between them. CDR3 region: CASMRSYNEQFF. CDR3 sequence (DNA): TGTGCCAGCATGCGGAGCTACAATGAGCAGTTCTTC.

The V call is TRBV18, the J call TRBJ2-7, with D tentatively TRBD2 (6 bases). V lost 1 base and J 7 bases, leaving 14 bases between the germline ends. CDR3 length: 14 residues. CDR1 and CDR2 (germline): KGHSH, LQKENI. CDR3: CASSPQAGTGEQYF. For the CDR3, the DNA is TGTGCCAGCTCACCACAAGCGGGTACGGGGGAGCAGTACTTC. The full variable domain, rest sourced from reference TRBV18 and TRBJ2-7, is NAGVMQNPRHLVRRRGQEARLRCSPMKGHSHVYWYRQLPEEGLKFMVYLQKENIIDESGMPKERFSAEFPKEGPSILRIQQVVRGDSAAYFCASSPQAGTGEQYFGPGTRLTVT.

The genes are TRBV30 and TRBJ1-6; D not resolved. The germline gives CDR1 GTSNPN, CDR2 SVGIG (reference sequence). V dropped 0 bases and J dropped 0 bases, with 12 bases sitting between them. This CDR3 contains 17 residues. In DNA, the CDR3 is TGTGCCTGGAGTGTACGTCCACCGAGCTCCTATAATTCACCCCTCCACTTT. It specifies CAWSVRPPSSYNSPLHF.

This rearrangement joins TRBV5-6 to TRBJ1-1, with 7 positions matching TRBD1. There are 14 residues in the CDR3. V shed 4 bases and J 4 bases; nucleotides not matched to a gene: 7. Germline values: CDR1 SGHDT, CDR2 YYEEEE. The CDR3 DNA reads as TGTGCCAGCAGCGAGACAGGGTATGGCACTGAAGCTTTCTTT. It codes for CASSETGYGTEAFF. Supplemented by reference TRBV5-6 and TRBJ1-1, the full variable domain reads DAGVTQSPTHLIKTRGQQVTLRCSPKSGHDTVSWYQQALGQGPQFIFQYYEEEERQRGNFPDRFSGHQFPNYSSELNVNALLLGDSALYLCASSETGYGTEAFFGQGTRLTVV.

This clone was recorded a few times. The J gene is TRBJ1-4, the V gene TRBV18; a possible D gene is TRBD1 (5 bases). The V and J ends lost 2 bases and 3 bases respectively, with 10 bases between them. Germline V gene lookup returns CDR1 KGHSH and CDR2 LQKENI. The CDR3 contains 15 residues. The CDR3 bases are TGTGCCAGCTCACCAGCGGGACTCGCTAATGAAAAACTGTTTTTT. It codes for CASSPAGLANEKLFF. The complete variable domain, with remaining parts taken from reference TRBV18 and TRBJ1-4, reads NAGVMQNPRHLVRRRGQEARLRCSPMKGHSHVYWYRQLPEEGLKFMVYLQKENIIDESGMPKERFSAEFPKEGPSILRIQQVVRGDSAAYFCASSPAGLANEKLFFGSGTQLSVL.

The J gene is TRBJ1-1, the V gene TRBV30, with TRBD1 identical over 9 bases. Germline CDR1 and CDR2: GTSNPN and SVGIG (reference sequence). The CDR3 sequence is 13 residues long. V dropped 2 bases and J dropped 10; count of bases not matched to a gene: 8. CDR3 residues: CAWSYRGPERAFF. For the CDR3, the DNA is TGTGCCTGGAGTTACAGGGGGCCTGAGCGAGCTTTCTTT.

This clone has more than one count but fewer than ten. V gene TRBV10-3 combines with J gene TRBJ2-7, with 7 positions matching TRBD2. V lost 2 bases to trimming and J lost 2 bases; unmatched junction nucleotides: 6. The CDR3 sequence is 15 residues long. The germline V gene encodes CDR1 ENHRY and CDR2 SYGVKD. This CDR3 is CAISETKGLAYEQYF. CDR3 coding DNA: TGTGCCATCAGTGAGACTAAAGGACTAGCCTACGAGCAGTACTTC.

This clone was picked up a small number of times. V gene TRBV5-1 combines with J gene TRBJ2-5; 9 positions agree with TRBD1. V gave up 0 bases and J gave up 1 base; unmatched junction bases: 4. The CDR3 spans 16 residues. Germline V lookup: CDR1 SGHRS, CDR2 YFSETQ. The CDR3 region is CASSLGGQGPQETQYF. CDR3 coding DNA: TGCGCCAGCAGCTTGGGGGGACAGGGACCCCAAGAGACCCAGTACTTC.